The rows below give T cell receptor beta chains drawn from one sample of a study of T cell repertoires in cytomegalovirus infection. TCRdb re-analysed the reads in MiXCR, keeping a single row per CDR3 protein. The data contain about 280,000 distinct CDR3 sequences, about 20% of them seen just once; the ten biggest clones take up about 20%. The antigens for these receptors are not known. The sequences come from cultured PBMCs, collected from culture after CMV antigen stimulation. Receptors originate from a human donor in good health (CMV status not recorded). Some clones in this sample may be carry-over from other donors' samples. Each CDR3 is given with its conserved first and last residue. D genes are given only for firm matches. Some rows mark clone size as missing; the rest say once, few, many or name a class of expanded clone.

cdr3_aa,cdr3_nt,d_call,j_call,v_call,clone_size
CASSLVIFSRTDTEAFF,TGTGCCAGCAGCTTGGTAATTTTTAGCAGAACTGACACTGAAGCTTTCTTT,.,TRBJ1-1,TRBV5-6,few
CSATMLGGSQETQYF,TGCAGTGCTACCATGCTGGGGGGCAGTCAAGAGACCCAGTACTTC,.,TRBJ2-5,TRBV20-1,.
CASSFGQSTNEQFF,TGTGCCAGCAGTTTCGGACAGTCCACCAATGAGCAGTTCTTC,.,TRBJ2-1,TRBV12-3/TRBV12-4,.
CASSSRDGYTDTQYF,TGTGCCAGCAGCTCCCGGGACGGATACACAGATACGCAGTATTTT,.,TRBJ2-3,TRBV7-6,many
CASRPERGPTNEKLFF,TGTGCCAGTAGGCCCGAGAGGGGGCCTACTAATGAAAAACTGTTTTTT,TRBD1,TRBJ1-4,TRBV19,.
CASSVEGHANQPQHF,TGTGCCAGCAGCGTAGAGGGGCACGCCAATCAGCCCCAGCATTTT,.,TRBJ1-5,TRBV9,.
CSVVPEAAEQYF,TGCAGCGTTGTGCCAGAGGCTGCCGAGCAGTACTTC,.,TRBJ2-7,TRBV29-1,.
CSVGNTEAFF,TGCAGCGTTGGGAACACTGAAGCTTTCTTT,.,TRBJ1-1,TRBV29-1,.
CASSLRTSGMDNEQFF,TGTGCCAGCAGTCTACGGACTAGCGGGATGGACAATGAGCAGTTCTTC,TRBD2,TRBJ2-1,TRBV6-2/TRBV6-3,few
CASRSGQGHNEKLFF,TGTGCCAGCAGATCAGGGCAGGGGCATAATGAAAAACTGTTTTTT,.,TRBJ1-4,TRBV28,.
CASRMDSISYEQYF,TGTGCCAGCAGGATGGACAGTATCTCCTACGAGCAGTACTTC,.,TRBJ2-7,TRBV27,few
CASSPHLAAGELFF,TGCGCCAGCAGCCCCCACTTAGCTGCCGGGGAGCTGTTTTTT,.,TRBJ2-2,TRBV4-3,.
CASSLTGGSQETQYF,TGTGCCAGCAGTCTTACAGGGGGATCACAAGAGACCCAGTACTTC,TRBD1,TRBJ2-5,TRBV12-3/TRBV12-4,.
CASSPVVQGFYDEQFF,TGTGCCAGCAGCCCTGTGGTCCAGGGGTTCTACGATGAGCAGTTCTTC,.,TRBJ2-1,TRBV7-6,many
CASSIGLTEDTQYF,TGTGCCAGTAGTATAGGTCTAACAGAAGATACGCAGTATTTT,.,TRBJ2-3,TRBV19,few
CASKGRQGGTGELFF,TGTGCCAGTAAGGGGAGACAGGGGGGGACCGGGGAGCTGTTTTTT,TRBD1,TRBJ2-2,TRBV19,.
CASSLDRGANYGYTF,TGTGCCAGCAGCTTAGACAGGGGAGCTAACTATGGCTACACCTTC,TRBD1,TRBJ1-2,TRBV6-6,many
CASSLRVGAELDNEQFF,TGTGCCAGCAGCTTACGGGTGGGTGCGGAGCTCGACAATGAGCAGTTCTTC,.,TRBJ2-1,TRBV7-2,many
CASSLEPGTGVSPLHF,TGTGCCAGCAGCCTAGAACCCGGGACAGGGGTCTCACCCCTCCACTTT,TRBD1,TRBJ1-6,TRBV27,.
CASRGTEQETQYF,TGCGCCAGCAGGGGGACTGAGCAAGAGACCCAGTACTTC,.,TRBJ2-5,TRBV5-1,.
CASSLDGHGTDTQYF,TGTGCCAGCAGTTTGGACGGGCATGGGACAGATACGCAGTATTTT,.,TRBJ2-3,TRBV12-3/TRBV12-4,few
CASSLGLGGNTEAFF,TGTGCCAGCAGTTTAGGTTTAGGGGGGAACACTGAAGCTTTCTTT,.,TRBJ1-1,TRBV12-3/TRBV12-4,few
CASRFGGGGTEAFF,TGTGCCAGCAGATTCGGGGGAGGGGGCACTGAAGCTTTCTTT,.,TRBJ1-1,TRBV12-3/TRBV12-4,.
CAWSRSGATFYGYTF,TGTGCCTGGAGTAGGAGTGGGGCCACCTTCTATGGCTACACCTTC,.,TRBJ1-2,TRBV30,.
CASNNGGGNSPLHF,TGTGCCAGCAACAACGGGGGGGGGAATTCACCCCTCCACTTT,.,TRBJ1-6,TRBV7-9,.
CASSQGDGSFYGYTF,TGTGCCAGCAGCCAAGGTGACGGAAGCTTCTATGGCTACACCTTC,.,TRBJ1-2,TRBV14,.
CASSIQSGQGGGYTF,TGTGCCAGCAGCATCCAGTCGGGACAGGGGGGTGGCTACACCTTC,TRBD1,TRBJ1-2,TRBV7-2,many
CASSLYLGDTEAFF,TGTGCCAGCAGTTTGTACTTGGGGGACACTGAAGCTTTCTTT,.,TRBJ1-1,TRBV12-3/TRBV12-4,.
CASSRGGGTGELFF,TGTGCCAGCAGCCGCGGGGGGGGCACCGGGGAGCTGTTTTTT,TRBD2,TRBJ2-2,TRBV11-2,many
CASSLVVGVADTQYF,TGTGCCAGCAGCTTAGTGGTGGGAGTGGCAGATACGCAGTATTTT,.,TRBJ2-3,TRBV7-9,many
CASSLRVFGGPTYEQYF,TGTGCCAGCAGCCTAAGGGTTTTTGGCGGGCCTACCTACGAGCAGTACTTC,.,TRBJ2-7,TRBV7-2,many
CASSYSYRGQGYTF,TGTGCCAGCAGTTACTCGTACAGGGGTCAAGGCTACACCTTC,TRBD1,TRBJ1-2,TRBV6-5,many
CASSLRRYNEQFF,TGTGCCAGCAGTCTTAGGCGCTACAATGAGCAGTTCTTC,.,TRBJ2-1,TRBV7-2,many
CASRMTGADNQPQHF,TGTGCCAGCAGGATGACAGGGGCCGACAATCAGCCCCAGCATTTT,TRBD1,TRBJ1-5,TRBV6-2/TRBV6-3,.
CASSGTDYNEQFF,TGTGCCAGCAGCGGGACCGACTACAATGAGCAGTTCTTC,.,TRBJ2-1,TRBV2,.
CASSSGLGPDTQYF,TGTGCCAGCAGCTCGGGCCTAGGCCCAGATACGCAGTATTTT,.,TRBJ2-3,TRBV7-9,many
CASSMTGASYNEQFF,TGTGCCAGCAGCATGACAGGGGCCTCCTACAATGAGCAGTTCTTC,TRBD1,TRBJ2-1,TRBV7-9,.
CASSLGFGLAMAGELFF,TGTGCCAGCAGCTTGGGTTTCGGACTAGCGATGGCCGGGGAGCTGTTTTTT,TRBD2,TRBJ2-2,TRBV7-2,few
CASSGTSGGEQYF,TGTGCCAGCAGTGGGACTAGCGGGGGCGAGCAGTACTTC,TRBD2,TRBJ2-7,TRBV2,.
CASSALAGARYNEQFF,TGTGCCAGCAGCGCGTTAGCGGGAGCGCGCTACAATGAGCAGTTCTTC,TRBD2,TRBJ2-1,TRBV11-2,many
CASSLRSAADTQYF,TGTGCCAGCAGCTTAAGATCGGCCGCAGATACGCAGTATTTT,.,TRBJ2-3,TRBV7-6,many
CASSYVGVGSKNIQYF,TGTGCCAGCAGTTACGTGGGTGTCGGGTCCAAAAACATTCAGTACTTC,.,TRBJ2-4,TRBV6-5,.
CSARDTRYEQYF,TGCAGTGCTAGAGATACTCGCTACGAGCAGTACTTC,.,TRBJ2-7,TRBV20-1,.
CASSLTGGSRGTEALF,TGTGCCAGCAGCCTGACAGGGGGTTCGAGGGGGACTGAAGCTTTATTT,TRBD1,TRBJ1-1,TRBV7-9,.
CAISEGVPTDTQYF,TGTGCCATCAGTGAGGGGGTTCCGACAGATACGCAGTATTTT,.,TRBJ2-3,TRBV10-3,.
CASSHAGGETQYF,TGTGCCAGCAGCCACGCAGGGGGAGAGACCCAGTACTTC,TRBD1,TRBJ2-5,TRBV7-6,.
CASNSTMAFPQETQYF,TGTGCCAGCAACTCAACTATGGCATTCCCCCAAGAGACCCAGTACTTC,.,TRBJ2-5,TRBV7-2,once
CASNVRDRGFYNEQFF,TGTGCCAGCAACGTCAGGGATCGCGGCTTCTACAATGAGCAGTTCTTC,.,TRBJ2-1,TRBV5-6,.
CSASIEGTGRQPQHF,TGCAGTGCTAGTATCGAGGGGACAGGGAGGCAGCCCCAGCATTTT,TRBD1,TRBJ1-5,TRBV20-1,.
CASSLNGQRNTGELFF,TGTGCCAGCAGCTTAAATGGACAGAGAAACACCGGGGAGCTGTTTTTT,.,TRBJ2-2,TRBV7-6,.
CASSLVALGDEQFF,TGTGCCAGCAGCTTAGTGGCGCTAGGAGATGAGCAGTTCTTC,.,TRBJ2-1,TRBV7-8,many
CASRLDTGELFF,TGTGCCAGCAGGCTGGACACCGGGGAGCTGTTTTTT,.,TRBJ2-2,TRBV7-2,.
CSATSRRRRTGDTQYF,TGCAGTGCTACTTCACGCCGTCGACGCACTGGAGATACGCAGTATTTT,.,TRBJ2-3,TRBV20-1,.
CSARDIVGSLTGINEQFF,TGCAGTGCTAGAGATATAGTAGGGTCCTTAACAGGAATCAATGAGCAGTTCTTC,.,TRBJ2-1,TRBV20-1,.
CASSLSGSSGNTIYF,TGTGCCAGCAGCTTATCTGGTTCTTCTGGAAACACCATATATTTT,.,TRBJ1-3,TRBV7-3,.